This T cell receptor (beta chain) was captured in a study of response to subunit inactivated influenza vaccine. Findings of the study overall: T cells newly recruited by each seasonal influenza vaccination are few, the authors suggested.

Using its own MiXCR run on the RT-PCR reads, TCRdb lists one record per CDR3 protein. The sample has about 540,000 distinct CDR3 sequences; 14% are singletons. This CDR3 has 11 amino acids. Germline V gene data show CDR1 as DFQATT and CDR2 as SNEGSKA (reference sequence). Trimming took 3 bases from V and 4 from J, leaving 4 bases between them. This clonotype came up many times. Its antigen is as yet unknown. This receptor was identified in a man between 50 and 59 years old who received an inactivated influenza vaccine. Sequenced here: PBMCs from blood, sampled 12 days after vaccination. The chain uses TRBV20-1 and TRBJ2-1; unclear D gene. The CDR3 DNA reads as TGCAGTGCTAGGTTGTACAATGAGCAGTTCTTC. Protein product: CSARLYNEQFF.